This entry is about one T cell receptor (beta chain). Its target is not known. The data are from a study of cytomegalovirus exposure and HLA in healthy donors. Study results and caveats: Among the CMV-associated chains, a few were confirmed in vitro as specific for CMV antigens. The study assumed roughly uniform donor sequencing depth for presence/absence analyses.

Researchers ran the PCR with 60 Vbeta and 13 Jbeta primers. TCRdb's table, derived via immunoSEQ multiplex PCR, lists solely in-frame clones and lacks some. This sample carries about 200,000 clones, with less than 6.5% going to the ten biggest clones. Source material: PBMCs. The source of this sequence is a man between 25 and 39 years old in good health and CMV-seronegative.

The CDR3 sequence is CASSQITGTGGTGATDTQYF. In DNA, the CDR3 is TGCGCCAGCAGCCAAATAACCGGGACAGGGGGGACTGGAGCCACAGATACGCAGTATTTT. The rearrangement links TRBV4-3 to TRBJ2-3, with 11 bases that match TRBD1. Looked up from germline, CDR1 is LGHNA and CDR2 is YSLEER. The CDR3 extends over 20 amino acids. The ends lost 2 bases at V and 2 bases at J; junction bases unmatched: 15.